What follows are 27 T cell receptor beta chains derived from one specimen sequenced in a study of molecular identifiers for immune sequencing clone quantification. Each CDR3 protein is one row after TCRdb ran MiXCR on the PCR reads. The sample holds about 330,000 distinct CDR3 sequences, 24% seen once. Input material: naive CD8+ T cells from blood, with Jurkat cell RNA spiked in. The sample's subset: FACS-sorted CD8+CD4-CCR7+CD45RA+ naive T cells. These receptors all stem from a human donor in good health. Some libraries in this study had Jurkat cell RNA spiked in.

This clonotype was seen a handful of times. This chain joins TRBV6-5 and TRBJ2-3, with TRBD2 matching 16 bases. This CDR3 comprises 16 residues. V lost 7 bases to trimming and J lost 4 bases; unmatched junction nucleotides: 5. Germline loops: CDR1 MNHEY, CDR2 SVGAGI. The CDR3 here is CASTGTSGRAPDTQYF. Written as DNA, the CDR3 is TGTGCCAGCACCGGGACTAGCGGGAGGGCCCCAGATACGCAGTATTTT.

Turning to this clonotype: It may be a read error: a sequence one base away is much more abundant. CDR3 sequence: CASSRDRGVNKQYF. The CDR3 nucleotides are TGTGCCAGCAGCCGAGACAGGGGGGTGAACAAGCAGTACTTC. The chain carries TRBV14 and TRBJ2-7; 9 nucleotides match TRBD1. V was pared by 4 bases and J by 8 bases, with 9 bases of the junction left unmatched. CDR1 is SGHDN, CDR2 FVKESK, per germline. The CDR3 length is 14 residues.

On this clonotype itself: One end of the junction fails to match germline, which may point to a read error. The chain has TRBV7-3 and TRBJ2-5; possibly TRBD1 for D (5 bases). The CDR3 is made up of 15 amino acids. CDR1 is SGHTA, CDR2 FQGTGA, per germline. The CDR3 DNA follows: TGTGCCAGCAGCTTAGGTGTACAGGAGAAAGAGCCCCAGTACTTC. This translates into CASSLGVQEKEPQYF.

The chain employs TRBV19 and TRBJ2-2; no firm D call. Germline V gene lookup returns CDR1 LNHDA and CDR2 SQIVND (reference sequence). Trimming left V 8 bases short and J 4 bases short, with 8 bases between. The CDR3 is 12 residues long. In DNA form, the CDR3 reads TGTGCCAGTCGATTAGGCACCGGGGAGCTGTTTTTT. Translation: CASRLGTGELFF.

This clonotype was seen more than once but under ten times. For the CDR3, the DNA is TGCAGCGTTGAAGGGGGGACAAACACTGAAGCTTTCTTT. Amino acid sequence: CSVEGGTNTEAFF. The chain recombines TRBV29-1 with TRBJ1-1, with D perhaps matching TRBD1 (6 bases). The CDR3 is made up of 13 amino acids. Germline lookup yields CDR1 SQVTM and CDR2 ANQGSEA. Trimming pared 1 base from V and 2 bases from J, leaving 8 bases between.

For this clonotype: Germline and junction disagree at one end, which may indicate a read error. This chain uses TRBV20-1 with TRBJ2-1; the D gene is possibly TRBD1 (6 bases). This CDR3 is 13 amino acids long. CDR1 and CDR2 from the germline V gene are DFQATT and SNEGSKA (reference sequence). The CDR3 is CSAPDEVGAERFF. The CDR3 nucleotides are TGCAGTGCCCCCGACGAGGTGGGGGCTGAGCGGTTCTTC.

This clonotype was seen ten or more times. The V and J genes are TRBV7-9 and TRBJ2-7; D remains ambiguous. V lost 6 bases to trimming and J lost 2 bases, with 20 bases between them. The CDR3 consists of 16 residues. The V gene's germline CDR1 is SEHNR and CDR2 FQNEAQ (reference sequence). CDR3 in amino acids: CASSPTGPPGAYEQYF. In DNA form, the CDR3 reads TGTGCCAGCAGTCCAACCGGGCCCCCCGGAGCCTACGAGCAGTACTTC.

In nucleotides, the CDR3 is TGTGCCAGCAGTCCAACCGAGACAGGGGCGAACGAGCAGTACTTC. This encodes CASSPTETGANEQYF. V gene TRBV28 combines with J gene TRBJ2-7, with 8 bases fitting TRBD1. This CDR3 comprises 15 residues. Germline lookup yields CDR1 MDHEN and CDR2 SYDVKM. V gave up 5 bases and J gave up 5 bases; unmatched junction bases: 11.

This clonotype was counted only a few times. V and J are TRBV4-1 and TRBJ2-5, with TRBD1 matching 7 bases. Germline assignment: CDR1 MGHRA and CDR2 YSYEKL. With V trimmed by 1 base and J by 5 bases, 7 bases remained unmatched. This CDR3 comprises 15 residues. The CDR3 DNA reads TGCGCCAGCAGCCAAGGTGGGCAGGGGGTCGAGACCCAGTACTTC. Its protein product is CASSQGGQGVETQYF.

The chain is built from TRBV27 and TRBJ1-1, with unresolved D. The CDR3 is 13 amino acids. Trimming took off 1 base at V and 8 bases at J, with 11 bases between the two ends. In germline, CDR1 is MNHEY, CDR2 SMNVEV (reference sequence). DNA for the CDR3: TGTGCCAGCAGTTTATTGTCCCACGCGGAAGCTTTCTTT. Translated, it gives CASSLLSHAEAFF.

Notes on this clonotype: This may be a read error: a much more frequent sequence differs by one nucleotide. The rearrangement joins TRBV7-8 to TRBJ1-1; no reliable D call. The CDR3 is made up of 13 amino acids. Germline CDR1 is SGHVS and CDR2 is FQNEAQ. The CDR3 is CASSSLAATGAFF. The CDR3 nucleotides are TGTGCCAGCAGCTCTCTGGCGGCCACTGGAGCTTTCTTT.

This clonotype came up many times. The J gene is TRBJ2-6, the V gene TRBV7-9, with D tentatively TRBD1 or TRBD2 (5 bases each). The CDR3 is 16 residues long. Between the trimmed V and J ends, which lost 7 bases and 3 bases, there was a span of 16 bases. CDR1 SEHNR and CDR2 FQNEAQ come from the germline V gene (reference sequence). CDR3 region: CASTDGTGFGANVLTF. The CDR3 nucleotides read TGTGCCAGCACGGACGGGACGGGGTTTGGGGCCAACGTCCTGACTTTC.

The gene calls are TRBV5-4 and TRBJ2-3; 13 bases line up with TRBD2. Germline-derived CDR1 and CDR2 are SGHNT and YYREEE (reference sequence). This CDR3 is built from 16 residues. Trimming took 3 bases from V and 9 from J; bases not matched to a gene: 10. CDR3 sequence: CASSSGLAGYGVTQYF. CDR3 sequence (DNA): TGTGCCAGCAGCTCGGGACTAGCGGGATACGGGGTCACGCAGTATTTT. Supplemented by reference TRBV5-4 and TRBJ2-3, the full variable domain reads ETGVTQSPTHLIKTRGQQVTLRCSSQSGHNTVSWYQQALGQGPQFIFQYYREEENGRGNFPPRFSGLQFPNYSSELNVNALELDDSALYLCASSSGLAGYGVTQYFGPGTRLTVL.

This clonotype was picked up a small number of times. The V call is TRBV20-1, the J call TRBJ2-5, with D tentatively TRBD2 (5 bases). The V and J ends lost 3 bases and 4 bases respectively, with 12 bases between them. Germline V gene lookup returns CDR1 DFQATT and CDR2 SNEGSKA (reference sequence). The CDR3 contains 13 residues. Here the CDR3 reads CSARDSMGETQYF. CDR3 coding DNA: TGCAGTGCTAGGGACTCTATGGGAGAGACCCAGTACTTC.

The CDR3 DNA follows: TGTGCCAGCAGTGAACGTCGGGGGGCGGAGAACACCGGGGAGCTGTTTTTT. Translation: CASSERRGAENTGELFF. The rearrangement uses TRBV6-1 and TRBJ2-2; possibly TRBD2 for D (7 bases). This CDR3 contains 17 residues. Germline assignment: CDR1 MNHNS and CDR2 SASEGT. The V end lost 2 bases, the J end lost 1 base, and 14 bases lay between the germline ends.

The chain recombines TRBV27 with TRBJ1-1; 9 bases agree with TRBD1. Trimming took 5 bases from V and 3 from J; bases not matched to a gene: 10. Germline CDR1 and CDR2: MNHEY and SMNVEV (reference sequence). The CDR3 contains 16 residues. CDR3 DNA: TGTGCCAGCAGTCCCCACCCGGGACAGGGAGACACTGAAGCTTTCTTT. Residues: CASSPHPGQGDTEAFF.

This clonotype was recorded at least ten times. V is TRBV7-8 and J is TRBJ1-2; 7 bases line up with TRBD1. V was clipped by 5 bases and J by 4 bases; unmatched bases: 13. Germline V CDR1 and CDR2: SGHVS, FQNEAQ. This CDR3 has 16 amino acids. CDR3 sequence reads: CASSIRDRKEAYGYTF. The CDR3 DNA follows: TGTGCCAGCAGCATCCGGGACAGAAAGGAGGCCTATGGCTACACCTTC.

This clonotype was picked up one time. This chain joins TRBV28 and TRBJ2-7; D unresolved. Germline V gene lookup returns CDR1 MDHEN and CDR2 SYDVKM. The length of the CDR3 is 12 residues. The V end was cut by 6 bases, the J end by 2 bases, with 8 bases between. The chain's CDR3 is CASRHNTYEQYF. The CDR3 nucleotides read TGTGCCAGCAGACACAACACCTACGAGCAGTACTTC.

This clonotype was observed at least ten times. The junction and the germline gene differ at one end; a read error may be behind it. This chain uses TRBV5-4 with TRBJ1-6, with no clear D. CDR1 SGHNT and CDR2 YYREEE come from the germline V gene (reference sequence). The CDR3 sequence is 12 residues long. Here the CDR3 reads CASRLGNSPLHF. The CDR3 DNA reads TGTGCCAGCAGGTTGGGTAATTCACCCCTCCACTTT. Supplemented by reference TRBV5-4 and TRBJ1-6, the full variable domain reads ETGVTQSPTHLIKTRGQQVTLRCSSQSGHNTVSWYQQALGQGPQFIFQYYREEENGRGNFPPRFSGLQFPNYSSELNVNALELDDSALYLCASRLGNSPLHFGNGTRLTVT.

The J gene is TRBJ2-5, the V gene TRBV28; no firm D call. The CDR3 runs 16 residues. Trimming took off 6 bases at V and 1 base at J, with 18 bases between the two ends. Germline V gives CDR1 MDHEN, CDR2 SYDVKM. The DNA of the CDR3 is TGTGCCAGCAGCTCGAACCCTGACGATCCCCAAGAGACCCAGTACTTC. This encodes CASSSNPDDPQETQYF.

This clonotype appeared many times. The chain joins TRBV20-1 to TRBJ2-7; D is possibly TRBD1 (6 bases). Germline CDR1 is DFQATT and CDR2 is SNEGSKA (reference sequence). The CDR3 consists of 15 residues. V was cut by 0 bases and J by 5 bases, with 17 bases left in between. This chain's CDR3 is CSARDSGRGSHEQYF. The CDR3 nucleotides are TGCAGTGCTAGAGATTCTGGCAGGGGATCTCACGAGCAGTACTTC.

The chain uses TRBV29-1 and TRBJ1-1, with 7 bases aligning to TRBD1. This CDR3 is built from 14 residues. Germline trimming cut 7 bases from V and 2 bases from J; bases unmatched to any gene: 10. CDR1 is SQVTM, CDR2 ANQGSEA, per germline. The CDR3 DNA is TGCAGCGCCAGGGGCCAGGGGGGCAACACTGAAGCTTTCTTT. Its protein is CSARGQGGNTEAFF.

The V gene is TRBV4-1, the J gene TRBJ2-3, with 14 nucleotides matching TRBD2. The CDR3 runs to 16 residues. Trimming removed 8 bases from V and 2 bases from J; junction bases left unmatched: 6. The germline V gene has CDR1 MGHRA and CDR2 YSYEKL. CDR3 DNA sequence: TGCGCCAGCCGCCCGGGACTAGCGGGGGACACAGATACGCAGTATTTT. This codes for CASRPGLAGDTDTQYF.

This clonotype was counted ten times or more. J is TRBJ2-2 and V is TRBV9; D not certain. CDR1 is SGDLS and CDR2 is YYNGEE in the germline V gene. Deletions cut 7 bases from V and 8 bases from J, with 18 bases between. The CDR3 extends over 14 amino acids. CDR3 sequence (DNA): TGTGCCAGCGGCGCCGAAACAATCCCGGGGGAGCTGTTTTTT. Amino acids: CASGAETIPGELFF.

This clonotype was detected only a few times. The rearrangement uses TRBV20-1 and TRBJ2-7, with 7 bases lining up with TRBD1. Germline assignment: CDR1 DFQATT and CDR2 SNEGSKA (reference sequence). V lost 3 bases and J lost 2; bases outside the gene matches: 4. The CDR3 contains 13 residues. CDR3 region: CSARRQGPYEQYF. CDR3 nucleotides: TGCAGTGCTAGGAGACAGGGTCCCTACGAGCAGTACTTC.

The sample holds many counts of this clonotype. The chain couples TRBV20-1 to TRBJ2-6, with TRBD1 identical over 7 bases. V dropped 0 bases and J dropped 2; count of bases not matched to a gene: 1. The CDR3 contains 15 residues. Per germline, CDR1 DFQATT and CDR2 SNEGSKA (reference sequence). The chain's CDR3 is CSAREQGTGANVLTF. CDR3 sequence (DNA): TGCAGTGCTAGAGAACAGGGGACTGGGGCCAACGTCCTGACTTTC.

This clonotype has more than one count but fewer than ten. This chain links TRBV25-1 with TRBJ2-7; the match to TRBD1 covers 10 bases. After removal of 10 bases from V and 7 bases from J, the junction contained 13 bases not matched to a gene. The V gene's germline CDR1 is MGHDK and CDR2 SYGVNS. The CDR3 is 14 residues long. DNA of the CDR3: TGTGCCACCCTATACGGGACAGGGGTTGAAGAGCAGTACTTC. Encoded protein: CATLYGTGVEEQYF.